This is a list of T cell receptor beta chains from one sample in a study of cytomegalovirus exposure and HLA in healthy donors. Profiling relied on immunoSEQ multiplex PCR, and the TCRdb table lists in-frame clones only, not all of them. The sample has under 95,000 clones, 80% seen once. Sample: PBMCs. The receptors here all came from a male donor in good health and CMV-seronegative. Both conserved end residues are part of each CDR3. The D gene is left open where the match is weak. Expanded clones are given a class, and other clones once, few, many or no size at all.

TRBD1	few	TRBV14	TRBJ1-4	TGTGCCAGCAGTCGAGACAGGGGGCGAAATGAAAAACTGTTTTTT	CASSRDRGRNEKLFF
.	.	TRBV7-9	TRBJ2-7	TGTGCCAGCATTGGGGCAGGAATCTACGAGCAGTACTTC	CASIGAGIYEQYF
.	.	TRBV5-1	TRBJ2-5	TGCGCCAGCATGGGGGGTGGAGAGACCCAGTACTTC	CASMGGGETQYF
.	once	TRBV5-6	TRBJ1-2	TGTGCCAGCAGCTGGGCCGTCTATGGCTACACCTTC	CASSWAVYGYTF
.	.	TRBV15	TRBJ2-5	TGTGCCACCAGCTCTGGGCAGTGGCAAGAGACCCAGTACTTC	CATSSGQWQETQYF
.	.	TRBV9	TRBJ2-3	TGTGCCAGCAGCGTTAGGGGGGATACGCAGTATTTT	CASSVRGDTQYF
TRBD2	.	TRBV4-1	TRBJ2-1	TGCGCCAGCAGCCAAGGAAAGGGACTAGCGGGCCCTCTCAATGAGCAGTTCTTC	CASSQGKGLAGPLNEQFF
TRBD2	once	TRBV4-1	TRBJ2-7	TGCGCCAGCAGCCCCCCCGGACTAGCGGGAGAGTACGAGCAGTACTTC	CASSPPGLAGEYEQYF
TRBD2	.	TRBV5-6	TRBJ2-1	TGTGCCAGCAGCTTTTCAGAAACTAGCGGGTCTAAATACAATGAGCAGTTCTTC	CASSFSETSGSKYNEQFF
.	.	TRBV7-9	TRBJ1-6	TGTGCCAGCAGCCCTCCCATTGCGCCCCTCCACTTT	CASSPPIAPLHF
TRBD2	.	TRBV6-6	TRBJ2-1	TGTGCCAGCAGTTTAAGCGGGGGCGATGAGCAGTTCTTC	CASSLSGGDEQFF
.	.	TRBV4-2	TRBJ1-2	TGTGCCAGCAGCCAACTCGGCTTAGCTGGCTACACCTTC	CASSQLGLAGYTF
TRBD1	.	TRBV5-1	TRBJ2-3	TGCGCCAGCAGCCGGGACAGATTGGATACGCAGTATTTT	CASSRDRLDTQYF
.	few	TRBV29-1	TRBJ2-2	TGCAGCGGCGCAGGACAGTCTGGCGGGGAGCTGTTTTTT	CSGAGQSGGELFF
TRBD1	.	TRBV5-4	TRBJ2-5	TGTGCCAGCAGCTTGTGGGCAGGGGGACAAGAGACCCAGTACTTC	CASSLWAGGQETQYF
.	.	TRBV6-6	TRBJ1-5	TGTGCCAGCAGCCAGGCGGCGGACTATAGCAATCAGCCCCAGCATTTT	CASSQAADYSNQPQHF